The subject of this entry is one T cell receptor (beta chain). These data originate in a study of blood T cell repertoires in COVID-19. Across the whole study: COVID-19 samples, acute and convalescent, were from the United States, Italy and Spain. Sample material is recorded as cDNA or gDNA derived from T cells, B-cell-depleted T cells, or PBMCs.

In the authors' methods: Estimation of nucleated cell counts was performed using reference gene primer amplification. Generated by immunoSEQ multiplex PCR, the TCRdb table keeps only in-frame clones and is missing some. V and J calls and clone size come straight from that table; D and trimming were deduced from the DNA. The profile shows approximately 260,000 clones, about 88% of them singletons. This TCR derives from a man aged 18 to 30 with active or convalescent COVID-19. Sequencing input: peripheral blood.

Written as DNA, the CDR3 is TGTGCCAGCAGGGCAGGGATTCAGCCCCAGCATTTT. The encoded protein is CASRAGIQPQHF. V and J are TRBV2 and TRBJ1-5, with D perhaps TRBD1 (5 bases). This CDR3 region has 12 residues. Trimming cost V 6 bases and J 6 bases, with 9 bases left between them. Germline V CDR1 and CDR2: SNHLY, FYNNEI.